Below are 21 T cell receptor beta chains sequenced from a single sample in a study of T cells in Graves' hyperthyroidism and ophthalmopathy. Researchers amplified the TCR beta CDR3 regions from RNA transcripts. TCR CDR3 regions were first amplified by RT-PCR with HTBI primers. MiXCR was run by TCRdb on the multiplex PCR reads, yielding one entry per CDR3 protein. The sample has under 500,000 distinct CDR3 sequences; around an eighth are singletons. Sequences were obtained from blood. The receptors come from a man in his forties or fifties with Graves' ophthalmopathy.

This clonotype was counted at least ten times. V is TRBV12-5 and J is TRBJ2-2; D call uncertain. This CDR3 contains 13 residues. Trimming stripped 2 bases from V and 5 bases from J, with 6 bases between. Germline values: CDR1 LGHNT, CDR2 FRNRAP. The CDR3 loop reads CASGLLGTGELFF. The CDR3 bases are TGTGCTAGTGGTTTGTTGGGAACCGGGGAGCTGTTTTTT.

There are many counts of this clonotype. The chain combines TRBV12-3 or TRBV12-4 with TRBJ2-5; 13 positions match TRBD2. The V gene end was trimmed by 6 bases and the J gene end by 1 base; junction bases not matched to a gene: 5. This CDR3 spans 16 amino acids. CDR3 nucleotide sequence: TGTGCCAGCAGAAGACTAGCGGGAGGCGGCCAAGAGACCCAGTACTTC. Translating gives CASRRLAGGGQETQYF.

This clonotype was observed at least ten times. The rearrangement joins TRBV7-3 to TRBJ2-2, with 7 bases matching TRBD2. The CDR3 runs to 15 residues. The germline CDR1 and CDR2 sequences are SGHTA and FQGTGA. V gave up 2 bases and J gave up 0 bases; unmatched junction bases: 0. The CDR3 region is CASSLGLANTGELFF. DNA of the CDR3: TGTGCCAGCAGCTTAGGACTAGCGAACACCGGGGAGCTGTTTTTT.

The chain carries TRBV5-1 and TRBJ1-2; D might be TRBD1 (6 bases). In germline, CDR1 is SGHRS, CDR2 YFSETQ. This CDR3 contains 12 residues. Trimming took off 4 bases at V and 8 bases at J, with 12 bases between the two ends. Written as DNA, the CDR3 is TGCGCCAGCAGCCAACAGGGTCGAGGCTACACCTTC. Amino acids: CASSQQGRGYTF.

The genes are TRBV6-6 and TRBJ1-1, with D unresolved. The CDR3 runs to 14 residues. V lost 0 bases to trimming and J lost 4 bases, with 9 bases between them. The germline CDR1 and CDR2 sequences are MNHNY and SVGAGI (reference sequence). DNA for the CDR3: TGTGCCAGCAGTTACTCTGCAGGACCCACTGAAGCTTTCTTT. Translation gives CASSYSAGPTEAFF.

As for this clonotype: Since a much larger clone is just one base distant, this may be a read error. CDR3 in DNA: TGTGCCAGCAGTCTCCCCGGGCGGGACAAGCCCCAGCATTTT. This translates into CASSLPGRDKPQHF. This chain links TRBV28 with TRBJ1-5; tentative D call: TRBD1 (6 bases). The CDR3 totals 14 residues. CDR1 is MDHEN and CDR2 is SYDVKM in the germline V gene. The V end was cut by 5 bases, the J end by 8 bases, with 16 bases between. Combining the CDR3 with reference TRBV28 and TRBJ1-5 gives the whole variable domain DVKVTQSSRYLVKRTGEKVFLECVQDMDHENMFWYRQDPGLGLRLIYFSYDVKMKEKGDIPEGYSVSREKKERFSLILESASTNQTSMYLCASSLPGRDKPQHFGDGTRLSIL.

This clonotype was observed many times. The chain uses TRBV7-9 and TRBJ2-7, with D uncertain. Trimming cost V 3 bases and J 3 bases, with 15 bases left between them. There are 15 residues in the CDR3. Germline V gene data show CDR1 as SEHNR and CDR2 as FQNEAQ (reference sequence). The CDR3 DNA reads as TGTGCCAGCAGCTTGTCCGAGACCCCCCTCTACGAGCAGTACTTC. Protein: CASSLSETPLYEQYF.

This clonotype has a count of ten or more. This chain links TRBV11-2 with TRBJ2-3, with 7 bases lining up with TRBD1. CDR3 length: 15 amino acids. Per the germline V gene, CDR1 is SGHAT and CDR2 is FQNNGV. J lost 3 bases, V lost 5 bases, and 8 bases had no gene match. The CDR3 protein is CASSLTGARTDTQYF. CDR3 DNA: TGTGCCAGCAGCCTCACAGGGGCGCGTACAGATACGCAGTATTTT.

This clonotype was detected many times. The J gene is TRBJ2-5, the V gene TRBV7-9; D possibly matches TRBD1 or TRBD2 (5 bases each). The germline CDR1 and CDR2 sequences are SEHNR and FQNEAQ (reference sequence). The ends were cut back, 3 bases at V and 4 bases at J, with 15 bases in the middle. The CDR3 consists of 15 residues. The CDR3 loop reads CASSFTGQSIETQYF. Here the CDR3 DNA reads TGTGCCAGCAGCTTCACGGGGCAATCGATAGAGACCCAGTACTTC.

The chain uses TRBV20-1 and TRBJ2-7, with 12 positions matching TRBD1. CDR3 length: 14 residues. Germline CDR1 reads DFQATT; CDR2 reads SNEGSKA (reference sequence). J gave up 5 bases and V 5 bases, and 7 bases lay outside the gene matches. This chain's CDR3 is CSAFYGTGGDEQYF. The CDR3 region has the DNA TGCAGTGCTTTTTACGGGACAGGGGGCGACGAGCAGTACTTC.

CDR3 in amino acids: CASSPKSGTGNQPQHF. As DNA, the CDR3 is TGTGCCAGCTCACCAAAATCTGGGACAGGGAATCAGCCCCAGCATTTT. The V call is TRBV18, the J call TRBJ1-5; 9 positions match TRBD1. Unmatched junction bases numbered 6, after V lost 2 bases and J lost 4 bases. Germline V gene data show CDR1 as KGHSH and CDR2 as LQKENI. This CDR3 is 16 amino acids long.

This clonotype was observed at least ten times. The rearrangement links TRBV5-1 to TRBJ1-2; 9 nucleotides match TRBD1. Germline V gene lookup returns CDR1 SGHRS and CDR2 YFSETQ. After removal of 2 bases from V and 6 bases from J, the junction contained 11 bases not matched to a gene. This CDR3 has 16 residues. The CDR3 coding sequence is TGCGCCAGCAGCTTCGCCACCGGGACAGGGCGAAATGGCTACACCTTC. This sequence encodes CASSFATGTGRNGYTF.

This clonotype was counted many times. The chain employs TRBV20-1 and TRBJ2-7, with 8 bases identical to TRBD2. The CDR3 consists of 14 residues. Germline CDR1 reads DFQATT; CDR2 reads SNEGSKA (reference sequence). V shed 6 bases, J shed 0 bases, and the junction held 7 bases outside the gene matches. The CDR3 DNA reads as TGCAGTGCAGCCGGGACTAGGCGCTCCTACGAGCAGTACTTC. It codes for CSAAGTRRSYEQYF.

Ten or more counts support this clonotype. The chain recombines TRBV5-1 with TRBJ1-2; no reliable D call. Trimming took 5 bases from V and 5 from J, leaving 10 bases between them. The length of the CDR3 is 12 residues. CDR1 is SGHRS, CDR2 YFSETQ, per germline. CDR3 amino acids: CASSSGLYGYTF. For the CDR3, the DNA is TGCGCCAGCAGTTCTGGCCTGTATGGCTACACCTTC.

The V call is TRBV24-1, the J call TRBJ2-1; D uncertain. Trimming removed 4 bases at V and 6 bases at J, with 15 bases between. In germline, CDR1 is KGHDR, CDR2 SFDVKD. The CDR3 spans 15 residues. The CDR3 nucleotides are TGTGCCACCAGTGAATCACCTCTTAGGAGCAATGAGCAGTTCTTC. Its protein product is CATSESPLRSNEQFF.

This clonotype showed up many times. The gene calls are TRBV4-1 and TRBJ1-5, with D perhaps matching TRBD1 (5 bases). This CDR3 spans 17 amino acids. Trimming took 0 bases from V and 4 from J, leaving 16 bases between them. Germline CDR1 MGHRA, CDR2 YSYEKL. CDR3 DNA sequence: TGCGCCAGCAGCCAAGATTCGGCAGGGAGGTCTAATCAGCCCCAGCATTTT. Its translation: CASSQDSAGRSNQPQHF.

The table lists this clonotype with a few counts. This chain joins TRBV2 and TRBJ2-5; D is unclear. The germline V gene has CDR1 SNHLY and CDR2 FYNNEI. V was pared by 7 bases and J by 4 bases, with 10 bases between. The CDR3 sequence is 12 residues long. CDR3 sequence (DNA): TGTGCCAGCAAGGACCGTGGAGAGACCCAGTACTTC. Amino acid sequence: CASKDRGETQYF.

This chain links TRBV27 with TRBJ2-2; TRBD2 matches at 14 bases. Germline trimming cut 4 bases from V and 7 bases from J; bases unmatched to any gene: 8. CDR3 length: 17 amino acids. Germline-derived CDR1 and CDR2 are MNHEY and SMNVEV (reference sequence). CDR3: CASSYRLGLAGGGELFF. The CDR3 DNA is TGTGCCAGCAGTTATCGCCTCGGACTAGCGGGAGGCGGGGAGCTGTTTTTT.

The table lists this clonotype with many counts. The chain uses TRBV27 and TRBJ2-7, with TRBD2 identical over 7 bases. Germline assignment: CDR1 MNHEY and CDR2 SMNVEV (reference sequence). The CDR3 totals 15 residues. V dropped 3 bases and J dropped 3; count of bases not matched to a gene: 8. The CDR3 protein is CASSFLGGTRYEQYF. The CDR3 nucleotides read TGTGCCAGCAGTTTTTTGGGGGGGACCCGCTACGAGCAGTACTTC.

The rearrangement joins TRBV10-2 to TRBJ2-3, with 8 bases that match TRBD2. Trimming took 6 bases from V and 7 from J; bases not matched to a gene: 9. Germline assignment: CDR1 WSHSY and CDR2 SAAADI. The CDR3 contains 14 residues. The DNA for the CDR3 is TGCGCCAGCAGCGAAAGCGGGAGAAAGAATACGCAGTATTTT. It codes for CASSESGRKNTQYF.

This clonotype was detected only a few times. This chain joins TRBV11-1 and TRBJ1-5, with D possibly TRBD1 on 6 matching bases. The ends were cut back, 4 bases at V and 6 bases at J, with 19 bases in the middle. Germline CDR1 and CDR2: SGHAT and FQDESV (reference sequence). The CDR3 has 16 residues. CDR3 in DNA: TGTGCCAGCAGCTCAAACAGGGCAGGGGAGGTTCAGCCCCAGCATTTT. Protein sequence: CASSSNRAGEVQPQHF.